One and the same sample provided the 29 T cell receptor beta chains below, sequenced in a study of T cells in Graves' hyperthyroidism and ophthalmopathy. Researchers took RNA transcripts and amplified the TCR beta CDR3 regions from them. A set of HTBI primers served as the primers for a first-round RT-PCR of the TCR CDR3. TCRdb ran MiXCR on the multiplex PCR reads and lists one entry per CDR3 protein. This sample has about 200,000 distinct CDR3 sequences; about 18% occur once, and the top ten carry roughly two fifths. The sequencing sample was made of blood. These receptors originate from a man between 40 and 49 years old with Graves' hyperthyroidism.

This clonotype was recorded a few times. V gene TRBV7-9 combines with J gene TRBJ2-6; D call uncertain. CDR3 length: 16 amino acids. Trimming stripped 5 bases from V and 0 bases from J, with 11 bases between. CDR1 is SEHNR and CDR2 is FQNEAQ in the germline V gene (reference sequence). DNA of the CDR3: TGTGCCAGCAGCCGCGAACCCCGCTCTGGGGCCAACGTCCTGACTTTC. This sequence encodes CASSREPRSGANVLTF.

This clonotype was recorded once. A read error may explain this, as a much larger clone is one base away. The V gene is TRBV27, the J gene TRBJ1-4; no clear D. V was cut by 9 bases and J by 0 bases, with 20 bases left in between. This CDR3 is built from 17 residues. Germline V gene sequence: CDR1 MNHEY, CDR2 SMNVEV (reference sequence). Here the CDR3 DNA reads TGTGCCAGTTGCCCATCGCTAACCGGATCAACTAATGAAAAACTGTTTTTT. It codes for CASCPSLTGSTNEKLFF.

The chain carries TRBV3-1 and TRBJ1-6, with a tentative D call TRBD1 (6 bases). The CDR3 sequence is 14 residues long. Deletions cut 3 bases from V and 14 bases from J, with 17 bases between. Germline V lookup: CDR1 LGHDT, CDR2 YNNKEL (reference sequence). This CDR3 is CASSQQGWGSSLHF. The CDR3 nucleotides are TGTGCCAGCAGCCAGCAGGGGTGGGGCTCATCCCTCCACTTT.

The chain employs TRBV24-1 and TRBJ2-1; a weak D match, TRBD1 (5 bases). The CDR3 length is 15 residues. Between the trimmed V and J ends, which lost 4 bases and 5 bases, there was a span of 14 bases. Germline V gives CDR1 KGHDR, CDR2 SFDVKD. The CDR3: CATSDLRGPNNEQFF. The DNA for the CDR3 is TGTGCCACCAGTGACCTAAGGGGCCCTAACAATGAGCAGTTCTTC.

This chain connects TRBV28 to TRBJ2-3; D is tentatively TRBD1 or TRBD2 (9 bases each). This CDR3 spans 15 amino acids. The V end lost 8 bases, the J end lost 4 bases, and 19 bases lay between the germline ends. Germline values: CDR1 MDHEN, CDR2 SYDVKM. The CDR3 here is CASGPSGTGPDTQYF. The CDR3 DNA follows: TGTGCCAGCGGCCCTAGCGGGACAGGGCCAGATACGCAGTATTTT. Combining the CDR3 with reference TRBV28 and TRBJ2-3 gives the whole variable domain DVKVTQSSRYLVKRTGEKVFLECVQDMDHENMFWYRQDPGLGLRLIYFSYDVKMKEKGDIPEGYSVSREKKERFSLILESASTNQTSMYLCASGPSGTGPDTQYFGPGTRLTVL.

The sample holds many counts of this clonotype. This chain uses TRBV7-9 with TRBJ1-1; 9 bases match TRBD1. Germline CDR1 SEHNR, CDR2 FQNEAQ (reference sequence). This CDR3 spans 15 amino acids. After removal of 0 bases from V and 1 base from J, the junction contained 0 bases not matched to a gene. The CDR3 loop is CASSLAGQGNTEAFF. Written as DNA, the CDR3 is TGTGCCAGCAGCTTAGCGGGACAGGGGAACACTGAAGCTTTCTTT.

This clonotype was seen more than once but under ten times. The chain uses TRBV7-3 and TRBJ1-1, with a possible D match to TRBD1 (6 bases). Germline V gene sequence: CDR1 SGHTA, CDR2 FQGTGA. V lost 5 bases and J lost 2, with 15 bases in between. This CDR3 spans 15 amino acids. The CDR3 sequence: CASSRRGQPNTEAFF. DNA of the CDR3: TGTGCCAGCAGCAGGCGCGGACAGCCCAACACTGAAGCTTTCTTT.

The V gene is TRBV6-2 or TRBV6-3, the J gene TRBJ1-6, with 10 bases lining up with TRBD1. The CDR3 covers 17 residues. Germline assignment: CDR1 MNHEY and CDR2 SVGEGT. V shed 10 bases and J 6 bases; nucleotides not matched to a gene: 15. The chain's CDR3 is CATQDRGLVDSNSPLHF. CDR3 nucleotide sequence: TGTGCCACCCAGGACAGGGGGTTGGTGGACTCTAATTCACCCCTCCACTTT.

This clonotype was seen repeatedly, ten times or more. This chain links TRBV30 with TRBJ1-4; unclear D gene. The CDR3 is 15 residues long. Trimming stripped 1 base from V and 0 bases from J, with 9 bases between. Germline V gives CDR1 GTSNPN, CDR2 SVGIG (reference sequence). This chain's CDR3 is CAWSGVQSTNEKLFF. In DNA, the CDR3 is TGTGCCTGGAGTGGTGTACAATCAACTAATGAAAAACTGTTTTTT.

This clonotype occurred many times. V usage is TRBV2 and J usage is TRBJ2-3; D is perhaps TRBD1 (5 bases). Germline values: CDR1 SNHLY, CDR2 FYNNEI. The CDR3 consists of 15 residues. Trimming removed 2 bases from V and 1 base from J, with 10 bases in between. Here the CDR3 DNA reads TGTGCCAGCAGTGAATATGGGGCCCGCACAGATACGCAGTATTTT. Its protein product is CASSEYGARTDTQYF. The whole variable domain, filled in from reference TRBV2 and TRBJ2-3, reads EPEVTQTPSHQVTQMGQEVILRCVPISNHLYFYWYRQILGQKVEFLVSFYNNEISEKSEIFDDQFSVERPDGSNFTLKIRSTKLEDSAMYFCASSEYGARTDTQYFGPGTRLTVL.

There are many counts of this clonotype. The chain has TRBV10-3 and TRBJ2-5, with TRBD2 identical over 15 bases. CDR3 length equals 18 residues. V trimming: 5 bases; J trimming: 3 bases; junction bases outside the gene matches: 10. CDR1 ENHRY and CDR2 SYGVKD come from the germline V gene. For the CDR3, the DNA is TGTGCCATCAGTCCAGGACTAGCGGGGGGGCCGGTGGAAGAGACCCAGTACTTC. This sequence encodes CAISPGLAGGPVEETQYF.

In its sample, this clonotype was seen many times. V is TRBV6-1 and J is TRBJ1-1, with 7 bases that match TRBD1. CDR1 and CDR2 (germline): MNHNS, SASEGT. Trimming cost V 0 bases and J 3 bases; bases outside gene matches: 7. This CDR3 is built from 16 residues. The CDR3 nucleotides are TGTGCCAGCAGTGAAGCGACGCAGGGGGGCCACACTGAAGCTTTCTTT. The encoded protein is CASSEATQGGHTEAFF.

This clonotype was counted many times. Given a much more abundant clone one base away, this may be a read error. The V call is TRBV20-1, the J call TRBJ2-3, with a tentative D call TRBD1 (6 bases). CDR1 and CDR2 (germline): DFQATT, SNEGSKA (reference sequence). The ends were cut back, 4 bases at V and 0 bases at J, with 11 bases in the middle. The CDR3 is 14 residues long. The CDR3 is CSANDRRSTDTQYF. The DNA of the CDR3 is TGCAGTGCTAACGACAGGAGAAGCACAGATACGCAGTATTTT.

This clonotype was detected many times. V and J are TRBV19 and TRBJ2-6; D unclear. V lost 7 bases and J 0 bases, leaving 10 bases between the germline ends. This CDR3 region has 15 residues. Germline V gives CDR1 LNHDA, CDR2 SQIVND (reference sequence). The CDR3 region has the DNA TGTGCCAGTAATGCCGGAAGCTCTGGGGCCAACGTCCTGACTTTC. Its translation is CASNAGSSGANVLTF.

This clonotype was seen many times. The V call is TRBV7-3, the J call TRBJ2-6; D possibly uses TRBD1 or TRBD2 (5 bases each). The germline V gene has CDR1 SGHTA and CDR2 FQGTGA. The V end lost 5 bases, the J end lost 0 bases, and 8 bases lay between the germline ends. The CDR3 runs to 15 residues. The CDR3 here is CASSPGTSGANVLTF. In nucleotides, the CDR3 is TGTGCCAGCAGCCCCGGGACCTCTGGGGCCAACGTCCTGACTTTC.

At least ten counts were recorded for this clonotype. The chain has TRBV6-1 and TRBJ1-5; TRBD1 is a possible D gene (5 bases). V dropped 6 bases and J dropped 4 bases, with 10 bases sitting between them. Germline CDR1 is MNHNS and CDR2 is SASEGT. This CDR3 is 13 amino acids long. The CDR3 DNA is TGTGCCAGCAGCTCAGGGAGGAATCAGCCCCAGCATTTT. It is translated as CASSSGRNQPQHF.

In its sample, this clonotype was seen many times. The chain uses TRBV6-1 and TRBJ2-7; D remains unclear. Germline lookup yields CDR1 MNHNS and CDR2 SASEGT. The V gene lost 10 bases and the J gene lost 4 bases, with 17 bases spanning the gap. CDR3 length: 13 residues. The CDR3 loop reads CATREQSRYEQYF. CDR3 nucleotide sequence: TGTGCCACCCGAGAGCAGAGCCGGTACGAGCAGTACTTC.

This clonotype was found a few times. The chain links TRBV19 to TRBJ2-1, with D perhaps matching TRBD1 (6 bases). The CDR3 has 14 amino acids. Germline loops: CDR1 LNHDA, CDR2 SQIVND (reference sequence). Trimming cost V 3 bases and J 4 bases, with 10 bases left between them. CDR3 sequence (DNA): TGTGCCAGTAGTATTGGGACAAGTTACAATGAGCAGTTCTTC. It codes for CASSIGTSYNEQFF.

There are a few counts of this clonotype. This may stem from a read error, because a much larger clone lies one nucleotide away. The rearrangement joins TRBV3-1 to TRBJ2-1; 11 bases map to TRBD2. This CDR3 spans 16 amino acids. Germline CDR1 is LGHDT and CDR2 is YNNKEL (reference sequence). Trimming removed 3 bases from V and 10 bases from J; junction bases left unmatched: 11. CDR3 in amino acids: CASSHVLAGAQREQFF. DNA of the CDR3: TGTGCCAGCAGCCATGTACTAGCGGGGGCCCAGAGGGAGCAGTTCTTC.

This clonotype has just a few counts. This chain uses TRBV11-2 with TRBJ2-7; TRBD1 agrees at 9 bases. The germline CDR1 and CDR2 sequences are SGHAT and FQNNGV. The CDR3 totals 16 residues. Trimming at V came to 7 bases and at J to 4 bases, leaving 14 bases not matched to a gene. The CDR3 is CASTKLVGQGIYEQYF. CDR3 bases: TGTGCCAGCACCAAGCTTGTCGGACAGGGGATATACGAGCAGTACTTC.

V and J are TRBV2 and TRBJ2-1; no firm D call. The CDR3 extends over 11 amino acids. Germline V gene sequence: CDR1 SNHLY, CDR2 FYNNEI. The V and J ends lost 4 bases and 8 bases respectively, with 6 bases between them. Here the CDR3 DNA reads TGTGCCAGCAGTGCTTTGGATGAGCAGTTCTTC. Encoded protein: CASSALDEQFF.

This sequence joins TRBV4-1 and TRBJ2-1; D unresolved. With 4 bases removed from V and 10 bases from J, the gap between germline ends came to 8 bases. The CDR3 is 11 residues long. From germline, CDR1 is MGHRA and CDR2 YSYEKL. The CDR3 nucleotides read TGCGCCAGCAGCCGGGGAAGCGAGCAGTTCTTC. This encodes CASSRGSEQFF.

At least ten counts were recorded for this clonotype. The chain uses TRBV5-1 and TRBJ1-2; D remains unclear. Germline CDR1 and CDR2: SGHRS and YFSETQ. V was pared by 0 bases and J by 9 bases, with 12 bases between. The CDR3 loop spans 13 amino acids. The DNA of the CDR3 is TGCGCCAGCAGCTTGGGACAAGGGTATCGCTACACCTTC. Protein: CASSLGQGYRYTF.

Many counts were recorded for this clonotype. The chain employs TRBV24-1 and TRBJ1-5, with D possibly TRBD1 on 6 matching bases. Looked up from germline, CDR1 is KGHDR and CDR2 is SFDVKD. The CDR3 has 15 residues. V lost 7 bases, J lost 8 bases, and 20 bases lay in between. The CDR3 loop reads CATSPPAQGLKPQHF. DNA for the CDR3: TGTGCCACCAGCCCCCCCGCGCAGGGGTTGAAGCCCCAGCATTTT.

This chain joins TRBV20-1 and TRBJ1-1; D is undetermined. Trimming removed 0 bases at V and 6 bases at J, with 17 bases between. CDR3 length: 15 residues. Germline values: CDR1 DFQATT, CDR2 SNEGSKA (reference sequence). CDR3 sequence: CSARDQKGSLSEAFF. The CDR3 DNA follows: TGCAGTGCTAGAGATCAAAAGGGCTCGCTCTCTGAAGCTTTCTTT.

In its sample, this clonotype was seen a few times. This chain uses TRBV6-1 with TRBJ2-1; 10 nucleotides line up with TRBD2. The CDR3 spans 14 residues. Losses at the gene ends were 6 bases for V and 5 bases for J; bases not matched to a gene: 4. Germline lookup yields CDR1 MNHNS and CDR2 SASEGT. CDR3 region: CASSQAGGNNEQFF. DNA of the CDR3: TGTGCCAGCAGCCAAGCGGGGGGGAACAATGAGCAGTTCTTC.

The rearrangement joins TRBV7-2 to TRBJ1-6, with D perhaps matching TRBD1 (5 bases). Germline V gives CDR1 SGHTA, CDR2 FQGNSA. CDR3 length: 19 residues. Trimming removed 5 bases at V and 0 bases at J, with 20 bases between. CDR3 in amino acids: CASSTDKRRTSSYNSPLHF. In DNA form, the CDR3 reads TGTGCCAGCAGCACGGATAAAAGACGGACAAGCTCCTATAATTCACCCCTCCACTTT.

CDR3: CSFVEGDAPQHF. The DNA of the CDR3 is TGCTCCTTTGTTGAGGGGGATGCGCCCCAGCATTTT. The J gene is TRBJ1-5, the V gene TRBV29-1; tentative D call: TRBD1 (6 bases). There are 12 residues in the CDR3. CDR1 is SQVTM, CDR2 ANQGSEA, per germline.

This clonotype appeared many times. V gene TRBV3-1 combines with J gene TRBJ2-3, with D possibly TRBD2 on 5 matching bases. The CDR3 runs to 15 residues. Germline CDR1 is LGHDT and CDR2 is YNNKEL (reference sequence). Between the trimmed V and J ends, which lost 3 bases and 7 bases, there was a span of 17 bases. The CDR3 region has the DNA TGTGCCAGCAGCCACCCGGCGGGCCGCACGAATACGCAGTATTTT. This gives the protein CASSHPAGRTNTQYF.